The 27 T cell receptor beta chains presented below share a single source sample, sequenced in a study of blood T cell repertoires in COVID-19. The method was immunoSEQ multiplex PCR; TCRdb's version includes in-frame clones alone and lacks a portion of them. In the table there are fewer than 65,000 clones, approximately 80% of which are singletons. What was sequenced was peripheral blood. These TCRs come from a man aged 55 to 70 with acute or convalescent COVID-19.

This sequence joins TRBV9 and TRBJ1-5; D ambiguous. V was cut by 3 bases and J by 5 bases, with 15 bases left in between. Germline lookup yields CDR1 SGDLS and CDR2 YYNGEE. This CDR3 contains 15 residues. This CDR3 is CASSASQAGDQPQHF. The DNA for the CDR3 is TGTGCCAGCAGCGCCTCCCAGGCGGGAGATCAGCCCCAGCATTTT. The variable domain in full, with the rest retrieved from reference TRBV9 and TRBJ1-5, is DSGVTQTPKHLITATGQRVTLRCSPRSGDLSVYWYQQSLDQGLQFLIQYYNGEERAKGNILERFSAQQFPDLHSELNLSSLELGDSALYFCASSASQAGDQPQHFGDGTRLSIL.

V is TRBV14 and J is TRBJ1-1, with 7 positions matching TRBD1. The germline CDR1 and CDR2 sequences are SGHDN and FVKESK. The CDR3 runs 16 residues. V trimming: 1 base; J trimming: 0 bases; junction bases outside the gene matches: 5. CDR3 DNA: TGTGCCAGCAGCCAAGTGACGGGACAGTTGAACACTGAAGCTTTCTTT. Protein: CASSQVTGQLNTEAFF.

This chain uses TRBV7-8 with TRBJ1-4; possible D gene TRBD1, 5 bases. The germline V and J ends were trimmed by 4 bases and 5 bases, with 11 bases remaining between them. Germline CDR1 reads SGHVS; CDR2 reads FQNEAQ. The CDR3 runs to 14 residues. The CDR3 protein is CASSSLRQNEKLFF. The CDR3 DNA sequence: TGTGCCAGCAGCTCGCTACGACAGAATGAAAAACTGTTTTTT.

CDR3 sequence: CASRRDRADEKLFF. The DNA of the CDR3 is TGCGCCAGCAGAAGGGACAGGGCAGATGAAAAACTGTTTTTT. The V gene is TRBV5-1, the J gene TRBJ1-4, with TRBD1 matching 9 bases. This CDR3 spans 14 amino acids. V lost 5 bases to trimming and J lost 6 bases; unmatched junction nucleotides: 5. Germline V gives CDR1 SGHRS, CDR2 YFSETQ.

The rearrangement links TRBV28 to TRBJ2-1, with TRBD2 matching 15 bases. The CDR3 length is 15 residues. J was trimmed by 15 bases and V by 6 bases; bases with no gene match: 12. The germline CDR1 and CDR2 sequences are MDHEN and SYDVKM. The DNA of the CDR3 is TGTGCCAGCAGGCCGGGACTAGCGGGGGGCGCCACCCCGTTCTTC. It yields the protein CASRPGLAGGATPFF.

This rearrangement joins TRBV27 to TRBJ2-2, with 8 bases that match TRBD2. J was trimmed by 7 bases and V by 3 bases; bases with no gene match: 10. The germline V gene encodes CDR1 MNHEY and CDR2 SMNVEV (reference sequence). The CDR3 length is 16 residues. The CDR3 nucleotides read TGTGCCAGCAGTTTGAGACGGGGGGGCCTCAGCGGGGAGCTGTTTTTT. It is translated as CASSLRRGGLSGELFF.

The chain employs TRBV9 and TRBJ1-4; D not certain. CDR3 length: 17 residues. Germline CDR1 reads SGDLS; CDR2 reads YYNGEE. V lost 0 bases and J 2 bases, leaving 14 bases between the germline ends. The CDR3 nucleotides are TGTGCCAGCAGCGTAGCTGGAGGGAGTCCGACTAATGAAAAACTGTTTTTT. It codes for CASSVAGGSPTNEKLFF.

The rearrangement uses TRBV4-1 and TRBJ1-3; possible D gene TRBD1, 6 bases. The CDR3 has 16 residues. V lost 1 base to trimming and J lost 4 bases, with 14 bases between them. Germline V gene lookup returns CDR1 MGHRA and CDR2 YSYEKL. CDR3 region: CASSQAPRGWGNTIYF. The CDR3 nucleotides read TGCGCCAGCAGCCAAGCTCCTAGGGGGTGGGGAAACACCATATATTTT.

In nucleotides, the CDR3 is TGTGCCAGCAGTCCACAGGTAGTCGGTGAAAAACTGTTTTTT. This gives the protein CASSPQVVGEKLFF. The rearrangement joins TRBV2 to TRBJ1-4, with D perhaps matching TRBD1 (5 bases). The V and J ends lost 5 bases and 7 bases respectively, with 14 bases between them. Per germline, CDR1 SNHLY and CDR2 FYNNEI. CDR3 length: 14 amino acids. Filled out from reference TRBV2 and TRBJ1-4, the complete variable domain reads EPEVTQTPSHQVTQMGQEVILRCVPISNHLYFYWYRQILGQKVEFLVSFYNNEISEKSEIFDDQFSVERPDGSNFTLKIRSTKLEDSAMYFCASSPQVVGEKLFFGSGTQLSVL.

The chain combines TRBV2 with TRBJ1-1; 7 nucleotides match TRBD1. V shed 5 bases, J shed 1 base, and the junction held 7 bases outside the gene matches. The germline V gene encodes CDR1 SNHLY and CDR2 FYNNEI. This CDR3 has 15 residues. CDR3 residues: CASSRGGQSNTEAFF. The DNA for the CDR3 is TGTGCCAGCAGTCGGGGGGGACAGTCGAACACTGAAGCTTTCTTT.

The rearrangement links TRBV6-5 to TRBJ2-1; D call uncertain. The V and J ends lost 0 bases and 5 bases respectively, with 8 bases between them. This CDR3 is 14 amino acids long. Germline lookup yields CDR1 MNHEY and CDR2 SVGAGI. In nucleotides, the CDR3 is TGTGCCAGCAGTTACTCCGGTCTACACAATGAGCAGTTCTTC. This encodes CASSYSGLHNEQFF.

This chain joins TRBV12-3 or TRBV12-4 and TRBJ2-5; D is possibly TRBD2 (5 bases). CDR3 length: 13 amino acids. V lost 2 bases and J 4 bases, leaving 8 bases between the germline ends. CDR3 nucleotides: TGTGCCAGCAGTTTACTAGCCCGAGAGACCCAGTACTTC. As protein: CASSLLARETQYF.

This chain uses TRBV7-2 with TRBJ2-7; 7 positions agree with TRBD1. Germline lookup yields CDR1 SGHTA and CDR2 FQGNSA. J was trimmed by 7 bases and V by 7 bases; bases with no gene match: 10. The CDR3 length is 13 residues. The CDR3 reads CASTGEDRKEQYF. The CDR3, as DNA: TGTGCCAGCACCGGAGAGGACAGGAAGGAGCAGTACTTC.

This CDR3 is CASSQVVGGAGSYNEQFF. For the CDR3, the DNA is TGCGCCAGCAGCCAAGTAGTGGGAGGGGCCGGCTCCTACAATGAGCAGTTCTTC. The chain employs TRBV4-1 and TRBJ2-1; 7 nucleotides line up with TRBD2. There are 18 residues in the CDR3. CDR1 is MGHRA, CDR2 YSYEKL, per germline. J lost 0 bases, V lost 1 base, and 9 bases had no gene match.

This chain joins TRBV2 and TRBJ2-2; TRBD1 might be the D (5 bases). This CDR3 spans 14 amino acids. V was trimmed by 2 bases and J by 1 base, leaving 5 bases between them. Germline CDR1 reads SNHLY; CDR2 reads FYNNEI. The CDR3 nucleotides read TGTGCCAGCAGTGAACAGGGGAACACCGGGGAGCTGTTTTTT. It yields the protein CASSEQGNTGELFF.

This clone showed up just a few times. Other DNA sequences within the sample encode an identical CDR3. The chain employs TRBV29-1 and TRBJ2-5; tentatively, D is TRBD1 (6 bases). CDR1 is SQVTM, CDR2 ANQGSEA, per germline. Trimming took 5 bases from V and 1 from J, leaving 14 bases between them. The CDR3 length is 14 residues. This chain's CDR3 is CSVPLTGPQETQYF. DNA for the CDR3: TGCAGCGTTCCACTGACAGGTCCCCAAGAGACCCAGTACTTC.

This clone was recorded only once. This chain joins TRBV4-1 and TRBJ1-5; TRBD1 matches at 8 bases. V gave up 4 bases and J gave up 5 bases; unmatched junction bases: 1. This CDR3 region has 13 residues. Looked up from germline, CDR1 is MGHRA and CDR2 is YSYEKL. CDR3 bases: TGCGCCAGCAGCCGACAGGGGCATCAGCCCCAGCATTTT. Its protein is CASSRQGHQPQHF.

About this clone: The same CDR3 is also encoded by other DNA sequences in this sample. The chain combines TRBV2 with TRBJ1-5, with a possible D match to TRBD1 (5 bases). The germline V gene has CDR1 SNHLY and CDR2 FYNNEI. The CDR3 is 15 residues long. The V and J ends lost 1 base and 4 bases respectively, with 11 bases between them. The CDR3, as DNA: TGTGCCAGCAGTGAAGGCGGGACCGCGAATCAGCCCCAGCATTTT. Its translation: CASSEGGTANQPQHF.

This chain uses TRBV2 with TRBJ1-2; 9 bases fit TRBD1. This CDR3 contains 19 residues. Trimming removed 5 bases from V and 6 bases from J; junction bases left unmatched: 22. The germline V gene has CDR1 SNHLY and CDR2 FYNNEI. The CDR3 bases are TGTGCCAGCAGTCCTATTGGGTTGGGACAGGGCGGGTCGTTCAATGGCTACACCTTC. It encodes CASSPIGLGQGGSFNGYTF.

The V and J genes are TRBV12-5 and TRBJ1-5; D might be TRBD1 (6 bases). Trimming shortened V by 6 bases and J by 7 bases, and 16 bases separated the two germline ends. CDR1 is LGHNT and CDR2 is FRNRAP in the germline V gene. The CDR3 covers 14 residues. DNA for the CDR3: TGTGCTAGTGGAATTTGGGGCAGGGGACAGCCCCAGCATTTT. Translated, it gives CASGIWGRGQPQHF.

This rearrangement joins TRBV9 to TRBJ2-3; 8 positions match TRBD2. CDR1 SGDLS and CDR2 YYNGEE come from the germline V gene. Unmatched junction bases numbered 9, after V lost 4 bases and J lost 2 bases. The CDR3 consists of 16 residues. CDR3 in DNA: TGTGCCAGCAGCTACCTTGCGGGGGGAAACACAGATACGCAGTATTTT. Protein: CASSYLAGGNTDTQYF.

The chain carries TRBV24-1 and TRBJ2-3; 9 positions agree with TRBD2. This CDR3 is 17 amino acids long. V shed 0 bases and J 2 bases; nucleotides not matched to a gene: 5. The germline CDR1 and CDR2 sequences are KGHDR and SFDVKD. The CDR3 region has the DNA TGTGCCACCAGTGATTTGAAAGCGGGGGGATCCACAGATACGCAGTATTTT. The encoded protein is CATSDLKAGGSTDTQYF.

The chain recombines TRBV20-1 with TRBJ1-2; possibly TRBD1 for D (5 bases). The CDR3 spans 12 residues. The germline V gene has CDR1 DFQATT and CDR2 SNEGSKA (reference sequence). The V and J ends lost 3 bases and 8 bases respectively, with 13 bases between them. Written as DNA, the CDR3 is TGCAGTGCTAGTTCAGGGTTTGAGGGCTACACCTTC. This translates into CSASSGFEGYTF.

In this sample, this clone turned up a few times. The V gene is TRBV19, the J gene TRBJ2-7; 10 positions agree with TRBD1. Per germline, CDR1 LNHDA and CDR2 SQIVND (reference sequence). Unmatched junction bases numbered 6, after V lost 5 bases and J lost 2 bases. The CDR3 runs to 15 residues. The chain's CDR3 is CASSQSGQGTYEQYF. Here the CDR3 DNA reads TGTGCCAGTAGTCAATCGGGACAGGGGACCTACGAGCAGTACTTC.

The V gene is TRBV7-2, the J gene TRBJ2-1, with 10 bases fitting TRBD2. J lost 5 bases, V lost 1 base, and 5 bases had no gene match. The CDR3 is 16 amino acids. The germline V gene encodes CDR1 SGHTA and CDR2 FQGNSA. The DNA of the CDR3 is TGTGCCAGCAGCTTAGAGTTAACTAGCGGGGACAATGAGCAGTTCTTC. Its protein is CASSLELTSGDNEQFF. The full variable domain, with the rest looked up from reference TRBV7-2 and TRBJ2-1, is GAGVSQSPSNKVTEKGKDVELRCDPISGHTALYWYRQSLGQGLEFLIYFQGNSAPDKSGLPSDRFSAERTGGSVSTLTIQRTQQEDSAVYLCASSLELTSGDNEQFFGPGTRLTVL.

V usage is TRBV11-3 and J usage is TRBJ2-7; D remains ambiguous. The CDR3 has 12 amino acids. CDR1 SGHNT and CDR2 YENEEA come from the germline V gene. V lost 0 bases and J lost 5, with 5 bases in between. The CDR3 protein is CASSLDSNEQYF. CDR3 DNA sequence: TGTGCCAGCAGCTTAGATTCCAACGAGCAGTACTTC. Using reference TRBV11-3 and TRBJ2-7 for the parts outside the CDR3, the full variable domain is EAGVVQSPRYKIIEKKQPVAFWCNPISGHNTLYWYLQNLGQGPELLIRYENEEAVDDSQLPKDRFSAERLKGVDSTLKIQPAELGDSAVYLCASSLDSNEQYFGPGTRLTVT.

The sample holds one count of this clone. The chain employs TRBV19 and TRBJ1-6; D may be TRBD1 (6 bases). CDR3 size: 13 residues. The V and J ends lost 3 bases and 8 bases respectively, with 8 bases between them. Germline V gene sequence: CDR1 LNHDA, CDR2 SQIVND (reference sequence). The CDR3 reads CASSIGQYSPLHF. The DNA of the CDR3 is TGTGCCAGTAGTATCGGACAGTATTCACCCCTCCACTTT.